The text below deals with one TCR beta chain. Its target is not known. The sample comes from a study of T cells in Graves' hyperthyroidism and ophthalmopathy. Amplification targeted TCR beta CDR3 regions from RNA transcripts. The TCR CDR3 first-round RT-PCR relied on the HTBI primer set. TCRdb called the multiplex PCR reads again in MiXCR, with one record for every CDR3 protein. The repertoire consists of about 700,000 distinct CDR3 sequences, with nearly 45% occurring once and the leading ten covering about 7.7%. Study-wide results and caveats: Median prediction lead before ophthalmopathy onset was 6.5 months with the model. Appearing also in blood were most of the thyroid clonotypes expanded above 0.001.

The V end lost 3 bases, the J end lost 5 bases, and 7 bases lay between the germline ends. The CDR3 contains 13 residues. CDR1 and CDR2 (germline): MDHEN, SYDVKM. Sequencing was carried out using peripheral blood or thyroid tissue (not recorded which). This sequence originates from an adult man with Graves' disease, either hyperthyroidism or ophthalmopathy (not recorded which). The J gene is TRBJ1-4, the V gene TRBV28, with D hard to call. For the CDR3, the DNA is TGTGCCAGCAGTTTCCCCAACAATGAAAAACTGTTTTTT. This translates into CASSFPNNEKLFF.